Listed here is a single T cell receptor beta chain. The antigen is not known. CDR1 is GTSNPN, CDR2 SVGIG, per germline (reference sequence). The CDR3 totals 14 residues. Between the trimmed V and J ends, which lost 8 bases and 1 base, there was a span of 14 bases. This record comes from a study of cytomegalovirus exposure and HLA in healthy donors. Findings and caveats of the study: An apparent linkage of common viral pathogens to several of the most significant clusters emerged in a later analysis.

PCR was performed using 60 Vbeta and 13 Jbeta primers. Using immunoSEQ multiplex PCR, the repertoire was profiled, and TCRdb retains in-frame clones only, with some absent. This table holds roughly 34,000 clones. Specimen: PBMCs. The J gene is TRBJ2-2, the V gene TRBV30; D perhaps matches TRBD1 (6 bases). The TCR sequence derives from a woman aged 35 to 49 in good health and CMV-seropositive. The CDR3 region is CAKEVDRNTGELFF. The CDR3, as DNA: TGTGCCAAAGAGGTGGACAGGAACACCGGGGAGCTGTTTTTT.